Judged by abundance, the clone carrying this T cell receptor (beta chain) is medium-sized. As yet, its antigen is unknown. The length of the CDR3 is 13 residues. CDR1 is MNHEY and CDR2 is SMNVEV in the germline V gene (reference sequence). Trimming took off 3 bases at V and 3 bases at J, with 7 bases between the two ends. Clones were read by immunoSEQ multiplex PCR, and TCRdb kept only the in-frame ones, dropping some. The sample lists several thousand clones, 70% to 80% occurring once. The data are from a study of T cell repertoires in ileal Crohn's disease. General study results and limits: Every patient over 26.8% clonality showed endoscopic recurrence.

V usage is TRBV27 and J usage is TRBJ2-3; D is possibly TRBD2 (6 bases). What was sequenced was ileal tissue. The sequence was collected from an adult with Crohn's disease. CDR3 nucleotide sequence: TGTGCCAGCAGTTTCGGGGGAACAGATACGCAGTATTTT. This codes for CASSFGGTDTQYF.